This T cell receptor (beta chain) is drawn from a study of tumor-infiltrating lymphocytes in localized non-small cell lung cancer. On the study more broadly: Each patient gave resected tumor and non-adjacent uninvolved lung tissue. The study's findings and limits: Different pieces of the same tissue were used for each assay. Compared with uninvolved lung, tumors showed higher T cell infiltration by TCRbeta sequencing.

As for this clone: Antigen unknown.

The protocol was immunoSEQ multiplex PCR, while the TCRdb copy is restricted to in-frame clones and leaves out a portion. The repertoire holds 11,000 to 15,000 clones, with about four fifths as singletons. Material for sequencing was lung tumor tissue. The clonotype originates from a human donor with non-small cell lung cancer.

Here the CDR3 reads CASSLVSAGIYGYTF. The CDR3 coding sequence is TGTGCCAGCAGCTTGGTGTCGGCAGGGATCTATGGCTACACCTTC. The chain joins TRBV5-4 to TRBJ1-2; possibly TRBD1 for D (5 bases). CDR3 length: 15 amino acids. Germline-derived CDR1 and CDR2 are SGHNT and YYREEE (reference sequence). The ends were cut back, 0 bases at V and 4 bases at J, with 13 bases in the middle. The variable domain in full, with the rest retrieved from reference TRBV5-4 and TRBJ1-2, is ETGVTQSPTHLIKTRGQQVTLRCSSQSGHNTVSWYQQALGQGPQFIFQYYREEENGRGNFPPRFSGLQFPNYSSELNVNALELDDSALYLCASSLVSAGIYGYTFGSGTRLTVV.